The source of this T cell receptor beta chain is a study of cytomegalovirus exposure and HLA in healthy donors. Study conclusions and caveats: Among the most significant clusters, several appeared linked to common viral pathogens in a later analysis. Productive rates of about 87% or about 30% were seen for most TCR beta V segments in an earlier analysis.

This CDR3 spans 16 amino acids. Trimming cost V 7 bases and J 6 bases; bases outside gene matches: 12. Per germline, CDR1 SGHVS and CDR2 FQNEAQ. About this clone itself: Its antigen remains unidentified.

Amplification used 60 Vbeta primers and 13 Jbeta primers. Produced via immunoSEQ multiplex PCR; TCRdb's table is partial and in-frame only. This table has about 140,000 clones, 65% to 80% appearing once. This sequence was found in a woman aged 25-40 years in good health and CMV-seronegative. The J gene is TRBJ2-3, the V gene TRBV7-8; 11 bases fit TRBD2. Sequencing was performed on PBMCs. This chain's CDR3 is CASTTRSSGRSDTQYF. CDR3 coding DNA: TGTGCCAGCACCACACGATCTAGCGGGAGGTCGGATACGCAGTATTTT.